This is a list of T cell receptor beta chains from one sample in a study of T cell repertoires in cytomegalovirus infection. TCRdb independently ran MiXCR on the reads; one entry per CDR3 protein. Of about 260,000 distinct CDR3 sequences listed, approximately 13% are singletons. Sequenced sample: PBMCs. All receptors derive from a human donor in good health (CMV status not recorded). Some clones in this sample may be carry-over from other donors' samples. The CDR3 runs from the conserved cysteine through the conserved F or W. A row's size may be missing; if present it is once, few, many or a size class.

v_call	j_call	clone_size	cdr3_aa
TRBV6-2/TRBV6-3	TRBJ2-7	many	CASSYSYTISYEQYF
TRBV7-9	TRBJ2-7	many	CASSLEGDNYEQYF
TRBV7-3	TRBJ1-1	few	CASSSRDRARAEAFF
TRBV19	TRBJ2-1	few	CASSIRDRGFNEQFF
TRBV10-3	TRBJ1-2	few	CAIAGAGGYTF
TRBV5-4	TRBJ2-5	NA	CASSPPRRNGETQYF
TRBV3-1	TRBJ1-2	few	CASSQGHYGYTF
TRBV6-5	TRBJ2-7	NA	CASSSGRAWDEQYF
TRBV7-9	TRBJ2-1	many	CASSASGLGNEQFF
TRBV7-2	TRBJ1-1	many	CASRYSNTEAFF
TRBV7-2	TRBJ1-1	many	CASSLGSGVLTEAFF